These T cell receptor beta chains were read from a single sample in a study of cytomegalovirus exposure and HLA in healthy donors. Sequencing was performed with immunoSEQ multiplex PCR; in TCRdb, only in-frame clones are kept and a portion is missing. There are under 200,000 clones in the sample; roughly 70% occur only once, and over 2.5% lies in the top ten. Sequencing was carried out using PBMCs. These receptors were taken from a woman between 25 and 40 years old in good health and CMV-seronegative. The CDR3 runs from the conserved cysteine through the conserved F or W. D genes are given only for firm matches. Where a row states a size, it is once, few, many or the class of an expanded clone; other rows omit it.

J	size	V	D	DNA	CDR3
TRBJ2-7	once	TRBV5-4	TRBD2	TGTGCCAGCAGCTCGGGTCTAGCGGACTACGAGCAGTACTTC	CASSSGLADYEQYF
TRBJ2-1	-	TRBV4-1	TRBD2	TGCGCCAGCAGCCAAGATATGACTAGCGGGAGCTCCTACAATGAGCAGTTCTTC	CASSQDMTSGSSYNEQFF
TRBJ2-3	-	TRBV29-1	TRBD2	TGCAGCGTTTTAGCGGGAAGTAGCACAGATACGCAGTATTTT	CSVLAGSSTDTQYF
TRBJ2-1	once	TRBV6-1	TRBD2	TGTGCCAGCAGTGAAGAGGGACTAGCGGGAGGCCCCCGTGAGCAGTTCTTC	CASSEEGLAGGPREQFF
TRBJ1-2	-	TRBV5-4	-	TGTGCCAGCAGCTTGAATGCAGATAACTATGGCTACACCTTC	CASSLNADNYGYTF
TRBJ1-4	-	TRBV9	TRBD1	TGTGCCAGCAGCCCTGTGCAGGGGGGTGGTGAAAAACTGTTTTTT	CASSPVQGGGEKLFF
TRBJ2-1	-	TRBV4-3	-	TGCGCCAGCAGCCCCTGGGGCGCCGGGGGCAATGAGCAGTTCTTC	CASSPWGAGGNEQFF
TRBJ2-3	-	TRBV30	-	TGTGCCTGGAGTGTAGGCGGGTTCACAGATACGCAGTATTTT	CAWSVGGFTDTQYF
TRBJ2-4	-	TRBV11-1	TRBD2	TGTGCCACCCAGCGGGAGGGGAGAGACATTCAGTACTTC	CATQREGRDIQYF
TRBJ2-1	-	TRBV5-1	-	TGCGCCAGCAGCTTGGACAACAGGTACAATGAGCAGTTCTTC	CASSLDNRYNEQFF
TRBJ1-5	-	TRBV7-2	TRBD1	TGTGCCAGCAGCCCCGGACAGGGGAGAAATCAGCCCCAGCATTTT	CASSPGQGRNQPQHF